This record covers a single TCR beta chain. The record originates from a study of T cells after yellow fever vaccination. TCRdb reprocessed the 5' RACE reads with MiXCR, giving one entry per CDR3 protein. The sample lists some 350,000 distinct CDR3 sequences; more than 9% were seen once. This CDR3 region has 16 residues. Germline CDR1 and CDR2: SGHRS and YFSETQ. Trimming took off 0 bases at V and 1 base at J, with 13 bases between the two ends. This sample comprised PBMCs, obtained on the day of the first yellow fever vaccination. The receptor was isolated from a man between 18 and 29 years old who received the YFV17D yellow fever vaccine. V gene TRBV5-1 combines with J gene TRBJ1-1; the D is unclear. The CDR3 coding sequence is TGCGCCAGCAGCTTGGGATTGGGCTCATCGAACACTGAAGCTTTCTTT. It is translated as CASSLGLGSSNTEAFF.